This passage covers 24 T cell receptor beta chains from one sample sequenced in a study of regulatory T cells in long-lasting Graves disease. To make TCR beta libraries, researchers used iRepertoire HTBI primers and Arm-PCR of CDR3 regions. One entry per CDR3 protein results from TCRdb running MiXCR on the multiplex PCR reads. The data hold more than 400,000 distinct CDR3 sequences, with 16% observed a single time. Regarding time point: newly diagnosed GD, antithyroid drugs for less than 3 months. Following extraction of RNA from PBMCs, that RNA was used to make the TCR library. The data also belong to a second study, concerning T cells in Graves' hyperthyroidism and ophthalmopathy.

The sequencing here drew on peripheral blood mononuclear cells (PBMCs), taken at new diagnosis, from a patient treated with antithyroid drugs. The source of these receptors is a woman in her 30s with Graves disease.

This clonotype was seen ten or more times. The J gene is TRBJ2-3, the V gene TRBV20-1; D is unresolved. CDR1 and CDR2 (germline): DFQATT, SNEGSKA (reference sequence). The CDR3 has 14 residues. Deletions cut 2 bases from V and 3 bases from J, with 12 bases between. The CDR3 is CSARRLRETDTQYF. CDR3 sequence (DNA): TGCAGTGCTAGAAGGTTACGAGAGACAGATACGCAGTATTTT.

This clonotype was seen ten or more times. The chain couples TRBV5-1 to TRBJ2-1, with TRBD2 matching over 9 bases. The CDR3 is 18 amino acids. V shed 3 bases and J 4 bases; nucleotides not matched to a gene: 14. Germline loops: CDR1 SGHRS, CDR2 YFSETQ. As DNA, the CDR3 is TGCGCCAGCAGCTACTTAAGCGGGAGGTCTGCCCCTTACAATGAGCAGTTCTTC. This sequence encodes CASSYLSGRSAPYNEQFF.

This clonotype showed up many times. The CDR3 bases are TGTGCCAGCAGCTTGCGGCGGATCCAAGAGACCCAGTACTTC. Translated: CASSLRRIQETQYF. The V and J genes are TRBV7-2 and TRBJ2-5; D remains ambiguous. CDR1 and CDR2 (germline): SGHTA, FQGNSA. The CDR3 consists of 14 residues. Trimming stripped 3 bases from V and 1 base from J, with 9 bases between.

Ten or more counts support this clonotype. The rearrangement joins TRBV11-2 to TRBJ1-4; tentative D call: TRBD1 (5 bases). This CDR3 region has 14 residues. Trimming took off 5 bases at V and 1 base at J, with 8 bases between the two ends. Germline CDR1 SGHAT, CDR2 FQNNGV. CDR3 DNA: TGTGCCAGCAGCCGGGACCGAACTAATGAAAAACTGTTTTTT. As protein: CASSRDRTNEKLFF.

This clonotype was picked up many times. This rearrangement joins TRBV7-8 to TRBJ2-1; 10 bases map to TRBD2. This CDR3 is built from 16 residues. V gave up 5 bases and J gave up 5 bases; unmatched junction bases: 9. Germline V CDR1 and CDR2: SGHVS, FQNEAQ. The CDR3 nucleotides read TGTGCCAGCAGCGCGGTGACTAGCGGGTTTAACAATGAGCAGTTCTTC. Translated, it gives CASSAVTSGFNNEQFF.

In this sample, this clonotype turned up many times. The chain is built from TRBV7-2 and TRBJ1-6; 8 bases map to TRBD1. The CDR3 runs to 16 residues. V dropped 5 bases and J dropped 8; count of bases not matched to a gene: 11. Germline V gives CDR1 SGHTA, CDR2 FQGNSA. The CDR3 region is CASSLTAGRGHSPLHF. CDR3 in DNA: TGTGCCAGCAGCCTAACGGCGGGCAGGGGGCATTCACCCCTCCACTTT.

This clonotype has just a few counts. The CDR3 coding sequence is TGTGCCAGCAGTTTTAGGGGGGCTCGGGTAGCCAAAAACATTCAGTACTTC. Amino acids: CASSFRGARVAKNIQYF. This sequence joins TRBV28 and TRBJ2-4, with D perhaps given as TRBD1 or TRBD2 (6 bases each). Between the trimmed V and J ends, which lost 3 bases and 0 bases, there was a span of 15 bases. This CDR3 is 17 amino acids long. CDR1 is MDHEN and CDR2 is SYDVKM in the germline V gene. Variable domain in full (rest from reference TRBV28 and TRBJ2-4): DVKVTQSSRYLVKRTGEKVFLECVQDMDHENMFWYRQDPGLGLRLIYFSYDVKMKEKGDIPEGYSVSREKKERFSLILESASTNQTSMYLCASSFRGARVAKNIQYFGAGTRLSVL.

In regard to this clonotype: This could be a read error, since a much larger clone is one nucleotide away. The chain recombines TRBV28 with TRBJ2-2; TRBD2 matches 7 bases. The CDR3 totals 17 residues. Per germline, CDR1 MDHEN and CDR2 SYDVKM. CDR3 nucleotides: TGTGCCAGCAGGGCCTCCGGGGGACTACCGAACACCGGGGGGCTGTTTTTT. Its protein product is CASRASGGLPNTGGLFF. Together with reference TRBV28 and TRBJ2-2, the CDR3 gives the full variable domain: DVKVTQSSRYLVKRTGEKVFLECVQDMDHENMFWYRQDPGLGLRLIYFSYDVKMKEKGDIPEGYSVSREKKERFSLILESASTNQTSMYLCASRASGGLPNTGGLFFGEGSRLTVL.

This clonotype was found many times. The J gene is TRBJ2-5, the V gene TRBV15; TRBD2 might be the D (6 bases). V lost 8 bases, J lost 4 bases, and 20 bases lay in between. This CDR3 is 15 amino acids long. Germline loops: CDR1 LNHNV, CDR2 YYDKDF (reference sequence). The CDR3 DNA reads as TGTGCCACCGGAGACGAGCCATTGGGGGGAGAGACCCAGTACTTC. Amino acid sequence: CATGDEPLGGETQYF.

The chain combines TRBV7-2 with TRBJ2-7; 9 nucleotides match TRBD2. Germline CDR1 reads SGHTA; CDR2 reads FQGNSA. J was trimmed by 3 bases and V by 0 bases; bases with no gene match: 6. CDR3 length equals 16 residues. In DNA form, the CDR3 reads TGTGCCAGCAGCTTAGCAGCTAGCGGGGAGCACTACGAGCAGTACTTC. This encodes CASSLAASGEHYEQYF. Variable domain in full (rest from reference TRBV7-2 and TRBJ2-7): GAGVSQSPSNKVTEKGKDVELRCDPISGHTALYWYRQSLGQGLEFLIYFQGNSAPDKSGLPSDRFSAERTGGSVSTLTIQRTQQEDSAVYLCASSLAASGEHYEQYFGPGTRLTVT.

The V gene is TRBV7-9, the J gene TRBJ2-2, with TRBD1 identical over 7 bases. The CDR3 is made up of 18 amino acids. In germline, CDR1 is SEHNR, CDR2 FQNEAQ (reference sequence). Losses at the gene ends were 1 base for V and 5 bases for J; bases not matched to a gene: 13. The CDR3 bases are TGTGCCAGCAGCTTAGGATCAGTGGGGACAGAGGAAACCGGGGAGCTGTTTTTT. The encoded protein is CASSLGSVGTEETGELFF. Supplemented by reference TRBV7-9 and TRBJ2-2, the full variable domain reads DTGVSQNPRHKITKRGQNVTFRCDPISEHNRLYWYRQTLGQGPEFLTYFQNEAQLEKSRLLSDRFSAERPKGSFSTLEIQRTEQGDSAMYLCASSLGSVGTEETGELFFGEGSRLTVL.

The table lists this clonotype with many counts. J is TRBJ2-2 and V is TRBV14; D not certain. Germline loops: CDR1 SGHDN, CDR2 FVKESK. The CDR3 extends over 13 amino acids. Trimming shortened V by 8 bases and J by 1 base, and 8 bases separated the two germline ends. The CDR3 sequence is CASSGRNTGELFF. In DNA form, the CDR3 reads TGTGCCAGCTCAGGACGGAACACCGGGGAGCTGTTTTTT. Drawing the rest from reference TRBV14 and TRBJ2-2, the complete variable domain is EAGVTQFPSHSVIEKGQTVTLRCDPISGHDNLYWYRRVMGKEIKFLLHFVKESKQDESGMPNNRFLAERTGGTYSTLKVQPAELEDSGVYFCASSGRNTGELFFGEGSRLTVL.

The chain carries TRBV7-9 and TRBJ2-7, with D hard to call. Looked up from germline, CDR1 is SEHNR and CDR2 is FQNEAQ (reference sequence). The V gene lost 0 bases and the J gene lost 6 bases, with 12 bases spanning the gap. The CDR3 covers 14 residues. CDR3 coding DNA: TGTGCCAGCAGCTTAGCTTCGGGTTTGGGCGAGCAGTACTTC. Translation: CASSLASGLGEQYF.

In its sample, this clonotype was seen a few times. The rearrangement uses TRBV20-1 and TRBJ1-4; D gene ambiguous. The V end was cut by 5 bases, the J end by 8 bases, with 15 bases between. The CDR3 is 13 residues long. From germline, CDR1 is DFQATT and CDR2 SNEGSKA (reference sequence). CDR3 coding DNA: TGCAGTGCTGGGAGGCAGGTGGAGGAAAAACTGTTTTTT. It codes for CSAGRQVEEKLFF.

At least ten counts were recorded for this clonotype. V is TRBV7-2 and J is TRBJ1-1; D unclear. Trimming cost V 2 bases and J 4 bases, with 11 bases left between them. There are 14 residues in the CDR3. Germline V gene sequence: CDR1 SGHTA, CDR2 FQGNSA. The CDR3 coding sequence is TGTGCCAGCAGCTTAATGGGTAGAGGCACTGAAGCTTTCTTT. Translating gives CASSLMGRGTEAFF.

The chain couples TRBV6-5 to TRBJ2-4, with D unresolved. CDR1 MNHEY and CDR2 SVGAGI come from the germline V gene. V shed 4 bases and J shed 7 bases, with 8 bases lying between them. The CDR3 spans 12 residues. CDR3 region: CASSSPPNIQYF. In nucleotides, the CDR3 is TGTGCCAGCAGTTCCCCCCCCAACATTCAGTACTTC.

This clonotype was seen repeatedly, ten times or more. CDR3 coding DNA: TGTGCCAGCAGGGAACAGGGCGACTATGGCTACACCTTC. Amino acid sequence: CASREQGDYGYTF. The rearrangement links TRBV28 to TRBJ1-2; a weak D match, TRBD1 (6 bases). V was cut by 6 bases and J by 3 bases, with 11 bases left in between. This CDR3 has 13 amino acids. The germline gives CDR1 MDHEN, CDR2 SYDVKM.

Many counts were recorded for this clonotype. The J gene is TRBJ1-1, the V gene TRBV29-1; D may be TRBD1 (5 bases). V lost 4 bases, J lost 11 bases, and 11 bases lay in between. The length of the CDR3 is 10 residues. CDR1 SQVTM and CDR2 ANQGSEA come from the germline V gene. CDR3 amino acids: CSVGDGRAFF. Written as DNA, the CDR3 is TGCAGCGTTGGGGACGGACGGGCTTTCTTT.

This clonotype was recorded many times. The chain uses TRBV6-1 and TRBJ2-2, with 8 bases matching TRBD1. V trimming: 8 bases; J trimming: 9 bases; junction bases outside the gene matches: 8. CDR3 length: 13 residues. Germline V gene data show CDR1 as MNHNS and CDR2 as SASEGT. The CDR3 is CASGKRTGRELFF. Here the CDR3 DNA reads TGTGCCAGCGGCAAGAGGACAGGGAGGGAGCTGTTTTTT.

There are many counts of this clonotype. This rearrangement joins TRBV19 to TRBJ1-1; 7 bases agree with TRBD1. The CDR3 has 15 residues. With 4 bases clipped from V and 4 bases from J, the junction kept 9 bases outside the gene matches. In germline, CDR1 is LNHDA, CDR2 SQIVND (reference sequence). CDR3 sequence (DNA): TGTGCCAGTAGTAGCCTACAGGGGTTCGCCACTGAAGCTTTCTTT. This encodes CASSSLQGFATEAFF.

About this clonotype itself: The junction does not match germline at one end; this may be a read error. This sequence joins TRBV18 and TRBJ1-2, with D perhaps TRBD1 (6 bases). The CDR3 is 14 amino acids. Germline loops: CDR1 KGHSH, CDR2 LQKENI. CDR3 loop: CASSPGQLNYGHTF. For the CDR3, the DNA is TGTGCCAGCTCACCTGGACAGCTGAACTATGGCCACACCTTC. Looking up the rest from reference TRBV18 and TRBJ1-2 gives the full variable domain: NAGVMQNPRHLVRRRGQEARLRCSPMKGHSHVYWYRQLPEEGLKFMVYLQKENIIDESGMPKERFSAEFPKEGPSILRIQQVVRGDSAAYFCASSPGQLNYGHTFGSGTRLTVV.

This clonotype has at least ten counts. This rearrangement joins TRBV18 to TRBJ2-1, with D tentatively TRBD1 or TRBD2 (6 bases each). This CDR3 comprises 16 residues. CDR1 and CDR2 from the germline V gene are KGHSH and LQKENI. V gave up 6 bases and J gave up 4 bases, with 19 bases separating them. The CDR3 here is CASSRGGTQAYNEQFF. DNA of the CDR3: TGTGCCAGCTCGCGAGGCGGGACACAAGCGTACAATGAGCAGTTCTTC.

This clonotype was detected only a few times. This sequence joins TRBV28 and TRBJ1-5, with TRBD1 matching 7 bases. CDR1 is MDHEN and CDR2 is SYDVKM in the germline V gene. V lost 7 bases to trimming and J lost 11 bases; unmatched junction nucleotides: 8. The CDR3 is 12 residues long. The CDR3 bases are TGTGCCAGCACCCCGGGACAGTATGCCCAGCATTTT. The encoded protein is CASTPGQYAQHF.

Concerning this clonotype: One base away lies a much larger clone, so this may be a sequencing read error. The chain couples TRBV5-1 to TRBJ1-2; possible D gene TRBD1, 6 bases. The CDR3 totals 14 residues. CDR1 and CDR2 (germline): SGHRS, YFSETQ. CDR3 sequence reads: CASSAGTPNYGCTF. The DNA of the CDR3 is TGCGCCAGCAGCGCCGGGACACCTAACTATGGCTGCACCTTC.